This passage covers 13 T cell receptor beta chains from one sample sequenced in a study of cytomegalovirus exposure and HLA in healthy donors. PCR was performed using 60 Vbeta and 13 Jbeta primers. TCRdb keeps only in-frame clones here, not all; method: immunoSEQ multiplex PCR. Of some 94,000 clones listed, about 80% are singletons. Sample: PBMCs. The receptors originated from a man between 40 and 49 years old in good health and CMV-seronegative.

CDR3 DNA sequence: TGTGCCAGCAGCTTACCGACTAGCGGACGGAATGAGCAGTTCTTC. Encoded protein: CASSLPTSGRNEQFF. The V call is TRBV5-4, the J call TRBJ2-1; 9 bases are a match to TRBD2. Germline trimming cut 2 bases from V and 7 bases from J; bases unmatched to any gene: 7. This CDR3 region has 15 residues. The germline V gene encodes CDR1 SGHNT and CDR2 YYREEE (reference sequence).

The chain links TRBV10-3 to TRBJ2-5, with 8 bases aligning to TRBD2. After removal of 3 bases from V and 4 bases from J, the junction contained 4 bases not matched to a gene. The CDR3 length is 14 residues. CDR1 and CDR2 (germline): ENHRY, SYGVKD. The CDR3 DNA reads as TGTGCCATCAGTGACAAGGGACTAGTAGAGACCCAGTACTTC. Translation: CAISDKGLVETQYF.

The V gene is TRBV5-1, the J gene TRBJ2-7, with a possible D match to TRBD2 (5 bases). This CDR3 region has 16 residues. Trimming took off 3 bases at V and 4 bases at J, with 20 bases between the two ends. From germline, CDR1 is SGHRS and CDR2 YFSETQ. The CDR3 nucleotides are TGCGCCAGCAGCTCGAGAGTCGGGGATCGTAATTACGAGCAGTACTTC. Encoded protein: CASSSRVGDRNYEQYF.

This clone was seen only once. The chain carries TRBV7-6 and TRBJ1-1, with 7 bases aligning to TRBD1. The CDR3 is made up of 14 amino acids. V was pared by 6 bases and J by 4 bases, with 8 bases of the junction left unmatched. Germline CDR1 and CDR2: SGHVS and FNYEAQ. The CDR3 DNA sequence: TGTGCCAGCAGAAAAACCGGGACAGCCACTGAAGCTTTCTTT. Its protein product is CASRKTGTATEAFF.

The V call is TRBV7-9, the J call TRBJ1-1, with 7 bases lining up with TRBD1. The CDR3 spans 14 residues. The germline gives CDR1 SEHNR, CDR2 FQNEAQ (reference sequence). Trimming cost V 5 bases and J 0 bases; bases outside gene matches: 3. DNA of the CDR3: TGTGCCAGCAGCGCGGACAGGTTGAACACTGAAGCTTTCTTT. Its protein product is CASSADRLNTEAFF.

In regard to this clone: Relative to the germline gene, one junction end is altered; a read error may explain this. The chain employs TRBV7-3 and TRBJ1-1; D gene unclear. CDR1 is SGHTA, CDR2 FQGTGA, per germline. The CDR3 loop spans 14 amino acids. The CDR3 region has the DNA TGTGCCAGCAGCCTAACTCCCGTGAACACTGAAGCTTTCTTT. Amino acid sequence: CASSLTPVNTEAFF.

This clone appeared a single time. The rearrangement links TRBV28 to TRBJ1-5; TRBD1 is a possible D gene (5 bases). Looked up from germline, CDR1 is MDHEN and CDR2 is SYDVKM. Trimming stripped 2 bases from V and 5 bases from J, with 13 bases between. The length of the CDR3 is 15 residues. The chain's CDR3 is CASSLTRRQHQPQHF. The CDR3 DNA follows: TGTGCCAGCAGTTTAACCCGGCGACAGCATCAGCCCCAGCATTTT.

This clone was counted a few times. The chain uses TRBV6-6 and TRBJ1-5; D remains ambiguous. The germline CDR1 and CDR2 sequences are MNHNY and SVGAGI (reference sequence). Between the trimmed V and J ends, which lost 4 bases and 2 bases, there was a span of 9 bases. The CDR3 sequence is 14 residues long. CDR3 nucleotides: TGTGCCAGCAGTTCCGGGATTGGCAATCAGCCCCAGCATTTT. It is translated as CASSSGIGNQPQHF.

V usage is TRBV28 and J usage is TRBJ1-5; the D gene is possibly TRBD1 (5 bases). Germline assignment: CDR1 MDHEN and CDR2 SYDVKM. CDR3 length: 13 amino acids. Trimming pared 7 bases from V and 6 bases from J, leaving 13 bases between. CDR3 DNA: TGTGCCAGCATGCAGGGAAGGAGTCAGCCCCAGCATTTT. This gives the protein CASMQGRSQPQHF.

V is TRBV7-2 and J is TRBJ2-7; TRBD2 agrees at 10 bases. This CDR3 is 15 amino acids long. Germline CDR1 reads SGHTA; CDR2 reads FQGNSA. The J segment lost 4 bases and the V segment lost 5 bases, leaving 8 bases of the junction unmatched. The CDR3 loop reads CASSRTASGSYEQYF. The CDR3 region has the DNA TGTGCCAGCAGCCGGACGGCTAGCGGGAGTTACGAGCAGTACTTC.

There are a few counts of this clone. The chain carries TRBV6-1 and TRBJ1-5; D is possibly TRBD1 (6 bases). The length of the CDR3 is 17 residues. Germline CDR1 is MNHNS and CDR2 is SASEGT. Trimming took 4 bases from V and 2 from J, leaving 18 bases between them. DNA of the CDR3: TGTGCCAGCAGTGGACCCTCTCGGACAGACCGCAATCAGCCCCAGCATTTT. Its translation: CASSGPSRTDRNQPQHF.

The CDR3 protein is CASNLGQGANTEAFF. The CDR3 DNA is TGTGCCAGTAATTTGGGACAGGGAGCGAACACTGAAGCTTTCTTT. This chain joins TRBV19 and TRBJ1-1; TRBD1 matches 9 bases. The CDR3 has 15 amino acids. Trimming took 7 bases from V and 1 from J; bases not matched to a gene: 7. Per the germline V gene, CDR1 is LNHDA and CDR2 is SQIVND (reference sequence).

The chain carries TRBV6-1 and TRBJ1-2; TRBD1 agrees at 11 bases. The CDR3 is 14 residues long. Germline assignment: CDR1 MNHNS and CDR2 SASEGT. V shed 9 bases, J shed 3 bases, and the junction held 6 bases outside the gene matches. CDR3: CARGTGGSDYGYTF. The CDR3 DNA reads as TGTGCCAGGGGGACAGGGGGGTCCGACTATGGCTACACCTTC.